This T cell receptor beta chain was sequenced for a study of circulating and synovial CD4+ cells in juvenile arthritis (dated by TCRdb to 2013 to 2014). Study-level background: Within each patient, the study compared the TCRbeta CDR3 repertoires of three groups: circulating HLA-DR+ CD4 T cells, bulk blood CD4 T cells, and synovial CD4 T cells. The goal of repertoire sequencing was to confirm that a circulating synovial-like CD4 T cell subset was enriched in synovial clonotypes. Points the paper makes about the study in general: No difference between circulating pathogenic-like lymphocytes and bulk blood T cells was detected by traditional Vbeta family usage analysis. Overlap with synovium increased with sequencing depth, so measured shared-clonotype fractions likely underestimated the full repertoire overlap. Circulating pathogenic-like lymphocytes were found to cluster with synovial T cells, and a substantially higher fraction of CDR3 sequences was shared with synovium by circulating pathogenic-like lymphocytes than by bulk blood. CPL and bulk blood CD4 samples differed in T cell genome counts by at least an order of magnitude, so sample-size effects were addressed. Compared with bulk blood CD4 repertoires, both the synovial and the circulating pathogenic-like lymphocyte repertoires were less diverse, and some CPL samples were as oligoclonal as synovium.

Regarding this clone: It has no known antigen specificity. No clone much larger than this one lies a single base away; base qualities are absent.

The sequenced samples were obtained from patients with active juvenile idiopathic arthritis. Sorting was carried out immediately after cells were thawed, and dead cells were excluded with Live/Dead Fixable Near-IR Stain. The method behind the library was the immunoSEQ multiplex PCR assay. An external provider carried out the TCRbeta CDR3 sequencing as a commercial service. Per the original workflow: The analyses used productive nucleotide sequences together with amino acid sequences obtained by in silico translation. To equalise sample size, diversity was assessed as Renyi entropy across alpha values by taking the median of 200 repeated subsamples. The distance between each pair of repertoires was calculated as one minus the Chao-modified Jaccard index, which corrects for under-sampling, and this distance was used for clustering. Frequency-weighted overlap with synovial clonotypes was computed at 200 sample sizes with 200 draws without replacement at each size, and the value at the size of the smaller sample was reported. TCRdb carries this immuneACCESS record with in-frame sequences only. Its versions omit some clonotypes, under half of them owing to an unresolved V gene in the studies checked, with the rest unexplained. That table supplies the V and J calls and clone size; D and trimming were determined from the DNA. In this sample the table shows under 35,000 clones, 93% of which occur a single time. The ten largest make up approximately 2.9% of the sample.

The CDR3 runs 16 amino acids, cysteine and phenylalanine included. Solely the CDR3 DNA is kept, with 48 bases framed from the first base. From a lookup of the germline V gene (reference sequence), CDR1 and CDR2 are SEHNR and FQNEAQ. The V end gives up 5 bases and the J end 4 bases, leaving 9 bases in the junction not matched to a gene. The sequence was obtained from a human donor with juvenile idiopathic arthritis. The V and J genes are TRBV7-9 and TRBJ2-1, and TRBD1 aligns with 9 junction nucleotides. The sequenced material came from CD4+ T cells from blood. The CDR3 here reads CASSPEQGASYNEQFF. DNA sequence: TGTGCCAGCAGCCCCGAACAGGGGGCTTCGTACAATGAGCAGTTCTTC. This CDR3, with the reference TRBV7-9 and TRBJ2-1 proteins standing in past its ends, gives the full variable domain DTGVSQNPRHKITKRGQNVTFRCDPISEHNRLYWYRQTLGQGPEFLTYFQNEAQLEKSRLLSDRFSAERPKGSFSTLEIQRTEQGDSAMYLCASSPEQGASYNEQFFGPGTRLTVL.